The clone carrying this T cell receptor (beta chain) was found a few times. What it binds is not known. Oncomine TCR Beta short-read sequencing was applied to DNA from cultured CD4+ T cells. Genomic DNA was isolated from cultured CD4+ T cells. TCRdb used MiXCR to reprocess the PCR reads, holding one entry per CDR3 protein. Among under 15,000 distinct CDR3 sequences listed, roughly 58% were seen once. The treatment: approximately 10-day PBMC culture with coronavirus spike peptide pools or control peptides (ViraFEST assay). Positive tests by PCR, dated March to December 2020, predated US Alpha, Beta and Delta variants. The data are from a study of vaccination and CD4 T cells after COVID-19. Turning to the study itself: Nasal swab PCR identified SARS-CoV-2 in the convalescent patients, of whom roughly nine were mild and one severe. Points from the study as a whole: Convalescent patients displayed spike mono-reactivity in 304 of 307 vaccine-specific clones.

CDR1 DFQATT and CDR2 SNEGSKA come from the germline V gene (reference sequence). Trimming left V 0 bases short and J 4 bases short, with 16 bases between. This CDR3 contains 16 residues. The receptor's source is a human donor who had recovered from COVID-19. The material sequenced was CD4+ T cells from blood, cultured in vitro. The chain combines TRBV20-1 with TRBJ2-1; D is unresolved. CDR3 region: CSARDLSGDPYNEQFF. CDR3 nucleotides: TGCAGTGCTAGAGACCTATCGGGCGACCCATACAATGAGCAGTTCTTC.